What follows is one TCR beta chain and its context. The antigen is unknown. This sample is drawn from a study of shared clonotypes between healthy human individuals. All the donors were Caucasian adults who lived in Nashville, Tennessee. Findings and caveats of the study: Sampling used blood alone; tissue repertoires probably differ. The expectation was that sequencing depth would affect clonotype sharing among donors.

Per the authors' pipeline: ImmunoSEQ sequences covered only the junction and lacked quality scores; filtering therefore differed. Only in-frame clones appear in the TCRdb table, and some are missing; sequencing was by immunoSEQ multiplex PCR. V and J calls and clone size come straight from that table; D and trimming were deduced from the DNA. The sample records about 480,000 clones, approximately 85% being singletons. Deletions cut 5 bases from V and 1 base from J, with 14 bases between. The CDR3 sequence is 15 residues long. Germline V CDR1 and CDR2: LNHNV, YYDKDF (reference sequence). The clonotype was recovered from a woman aged 40 to 50 in good health. Some clones in this sample may be carry-over from other donors' samples. The V gene is TRBV15, the J gene TRBJ2-5; D tentatively fits TRBD1 or TRBD2 (5 bases each). The sequenced material came from PBMCs. Here the CDR3 reads CATSAVWDGQETQYF. The CDR3 coding sequence is TGTGCCACCAGCGCTGTATGGGACGGCCAAGAGACCCAGTACTTC.